Detailed here is one T cell receptor beta chain. This clonotype has more than one count but fewer than ten. Its antigen is unknown. The input lacks base qualities; no much larger clone sits a single base away. This sample was taken from a study of T cells in Graves' hyperthyroidism and ophthalmopathy (dated by TCRdb to the late 2010s). As for the study more broadly: Peripheral blood was collected at initial diagnosis, before any treatment. The study also compared thyroid tissue and blood T-cell repertoires from a handful of Graves' hyperthyroidism patients. The paper describes TCR Vbeta CDR3 sequencing of some 130 peripheral blood samples, made up of roughly 40 ophthalmopathy patients, around 78 hyperthyroidism patients and some 17 progressor patients. Prospective prediction of ophthalmopathy was tested in an independent validation cohort of under 20 hyperthyroidism patients and some 17 patients who later progressed to ophthalmopathy. TCR V-J signatures able to tell the groups apart were searched for in a discovery cohort of around 95 patients, of whom more than 40 had Graves' ophthalmopathy and around 58 had stable Graves' hyperthyroidism. The 100 discovery patients were randomly split 7:3 into training and test sets. Once sampling was done, hyperthyroidism patients were given methimazole at a starting dose of 30 mg daily, whereas ophthalmopathy patients were given high-dose intravenous methylprednisolone. Overall results and qualifications from the work: A model built on a 13 V-J signature distinguished ophthalmopathy from stable hyperthyroidism, reaching 85% to 90% sensitivity and around 81% specificity in cross-validation and 80%/75% in testing. No statistical method was used to set the sample size in advance, and investigators knew the group allocation. In validation, the model predicted progression to ophthalmopathy a median of approximately 6.6 months before onset, with about 70% sensitivity and roughly 77% specificity. Most expanded thyroid clonotypes (frequency above 0.001) were also found in blood, which suggests that blood repertoires may mirror thyroid immune responses.

The TCR beta CDR3 regions were amplified from RNA transcripts. The TCR CDR3 was subjected to a first round of RT-PCR using the HTBI primer set and the Qiagen OneStep RT-PCR kit. Libraries were constructed in a second round of multiplex PCR, after which size selection and purification were carried out. Paired-end sequencing of the libraries was performed with 100 bp reads on an Illumina HiSeq2000. Turning to the authors' computational methods: Raw data were processed with SOAPnuke, discarding reads with adapters, uncalled bases, mean Phred below 15, or no exact constant-primer or identifier match. COPE v1.2.5 was used to merge the high-quality paired reads, and each unique nucleotide sequence was defined as a clonotype. MiTCR v1.1 was used to align clonotypes to the IMGT TRBV, TRBD and TRBJ reference segments. The analysis was restricted to V-J combinations with a frequency above 0.0001, which together covered around 99% of the repertoires. A TCS score was defined as the ratio of F50 (clonal expansion) to E x V (chaos), with BLOSUM62-based TCRdist applied between CDR3 peptides within each V-J. Welch's t-statistics and random forest reduced roughly 530 V-J features to under 15, which were used in a naive Bayes classifier (R e1071). TCRdb applied fastp at Q25 and MiXCR to the public reads, then kept only in-frame beta chains. Each record represents a unique CDR3 protein, reported with the most common genes and DNA among its rows. TCRdb, not the authors, supplied the V and J calls. The sample includes 500,000 to 800,000 distinct CDR3 sequences, with 14% observed a single time. Approximately 13% of the sample belongs to the ten largest clones.

The germline V gene (reference sequence) yields SEHNR for CDR1 and FQNEAQ for CDR2. Relative to germline, V is missing 0 bases and J is missing 1 base, with 10 bases of the junction outside any gene match. The CDR3 contains 20 residues, cysteine and phenylalanine counted. This entry keeps only the CDR3 DNA: 60 bases, framed from base 1. Ophthalmopathy patients had moderately to severely active disease, with a Clinical Activity Score of 3 or more, a NOSPECS grade of 4 or more, and a disease duration of less than 3 months. The study excluded patients with uncontrolled infections, other autoimmune diseases, pregnancy or lactation. Diagnoses relied on clinical symptoms, serum thyroxine and TRAb, thyroid ultrasound and orbital computed tomography. Ficoll-Paque density gradient centrifugation was used to isolate PBMCs from 8.5 to 10 ml of fresh peripheral blood. Trizol reagent was used to extract total RNA, and RNA quality was then checked on an Agilent 2100 Bioanalyzer.

The sample comprised blood. Recombination connected TRBV7-9 to TRBJ2-3, with 13 junctional bases fitting TRBD2. The sequence derives from a woman in her forties or fifties with Graves' ophthalmopathy. The CDR3 reads CASSLAGLAGVQYRTDTQYF. The DNA sequence is TGTGCCAGCAGCTTAGCTGGACTAGCGGGAGTTCAATACCGCACAGATACGCAGTATTTT.